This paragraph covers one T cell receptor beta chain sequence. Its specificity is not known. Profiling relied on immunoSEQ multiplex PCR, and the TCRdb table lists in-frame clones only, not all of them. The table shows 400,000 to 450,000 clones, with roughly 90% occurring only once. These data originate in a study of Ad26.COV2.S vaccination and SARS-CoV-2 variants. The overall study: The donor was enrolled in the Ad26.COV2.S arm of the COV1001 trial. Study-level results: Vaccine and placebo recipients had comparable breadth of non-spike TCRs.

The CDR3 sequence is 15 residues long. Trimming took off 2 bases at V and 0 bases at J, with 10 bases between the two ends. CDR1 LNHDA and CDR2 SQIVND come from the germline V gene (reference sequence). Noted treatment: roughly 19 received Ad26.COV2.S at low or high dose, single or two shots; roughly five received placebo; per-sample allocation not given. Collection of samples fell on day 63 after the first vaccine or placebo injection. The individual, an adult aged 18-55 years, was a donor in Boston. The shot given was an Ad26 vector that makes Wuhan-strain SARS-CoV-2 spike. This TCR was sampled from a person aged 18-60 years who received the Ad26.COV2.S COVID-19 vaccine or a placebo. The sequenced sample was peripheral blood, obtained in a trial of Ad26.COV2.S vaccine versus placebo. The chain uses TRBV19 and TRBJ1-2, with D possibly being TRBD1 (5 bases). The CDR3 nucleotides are TGTGCCAGTAGTATATGGGACCGCGCTAACTATGGCTACACCTTC. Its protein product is CASSIWDRANYGYTF.